Below, one T cell receptor (beta chain) is given with its context. CDR3 length equals 13 residues. Deletions cut 5 bases from V and 9 bases from J, with 14 bases between. Germline V gene lookup returns CDR1 SGHTA and CDR2 FQGNSA. This sample stems from a study of control samples from healthy donors and cancer patients. The assay was immunoSEQ multiplex PCR, and TCRdb's table has in-frame clones only and misses some. The repertoire holds about 89,000 clones, approximately 81% seen once, with 2.1% in the top ten. This sequence joins TRBV7-2 and TRBJ2-1; TRBD2 might be the D (5 bases). What was sequenced was blood. The receptor was derived from a woman between 35 and 50 years old in good health. This CDR3 reads CASSIGLGGEQFF. The CDR3, as DNA: TGTGCCAGCAGCATAGGGCTAGGAGGTGAGCAGTTCTTC.